This T cell receptor beta chain was captured by sequencing in a study of blood T cell repertoires in COVID-19. Study-wide background: Samples of COVID-19 (acute and convalescent) were obtained from the United States, Italy and Spain. T cells, B-cell-depleted T cells, or PBMCs supplied cDNA or gDNA.

Trimming shortened V by 4 bases and J by 10 bases, and 13 bases separated the two germline ends. This CDR3 region has 11 residues. Germline loops: CDR1 DFQATT, CDR2 SNEGSKA (reference sequence). Study processing details: Amplifying reference gene primers gave estimates of nucleated cell counts. Assay used: immunoSEQ multiplex PCR; TCRdb lists only in-frame clones, some missing. V and J calls and clone size follow that table, whereas D and trimming were derived from the DNA. In the table there are under 200,000 clones, roughly 93% of which are singletons. The sequence derives from a man in his late teens or twenties with acute or convalescent COVID-19. The chain recombines TRBV20-1 with TRBJ1-1; possibly TRBD1 for D (5 bases). Material for sequencing was peripheral blood. The CDR3 DNA sequence: TGCAGTGCTAAGGAGGGGAGGGGAGCTTTCTTT. It yields the protein CSAKEGRGAFF.